This entry describes one T cell receptor beta chain. The antigen is undetermined. Sequenced by immunoSEQ multiplex PCR; TCRdb stores in-frame clones only, minus some. This repertoire shows roughly 2.4 million clones, under 97% found once; its top ten account for around 0.13%. The CDR3 has 15 residues. V lost 5 bases to trimming and J lost 3 bases; unmatched junction nucleotides: 7. Germline V lookup: CDR1 LNHDA, CDR2 SQIVND (reference sequence). Researchers partitioned CD4+ cells into CD45RA+ naive and CD45RA-negative memory subsets. The data are from a study of shared clonotypes between healthy human individuals. General observations from the study: Naive subsets generally had larger estimated richness than memory subsets.

The chain employs TRBV19 and TRBJ1-5; the match to TRBD1 covers 7 bases. The receptor comes from a man younger than 35 in good health. Input material: naive CD4+ T cells sorted from blood. The subset was: CD45RA+ positively selected. CDR3 sequence: CASSLGQVYNQPQHF. In nucleotides, the CDR3 is TGTGCCAGTAGTCTCGGACAGGTTTACAATCAGCCCCAGCATTTT.